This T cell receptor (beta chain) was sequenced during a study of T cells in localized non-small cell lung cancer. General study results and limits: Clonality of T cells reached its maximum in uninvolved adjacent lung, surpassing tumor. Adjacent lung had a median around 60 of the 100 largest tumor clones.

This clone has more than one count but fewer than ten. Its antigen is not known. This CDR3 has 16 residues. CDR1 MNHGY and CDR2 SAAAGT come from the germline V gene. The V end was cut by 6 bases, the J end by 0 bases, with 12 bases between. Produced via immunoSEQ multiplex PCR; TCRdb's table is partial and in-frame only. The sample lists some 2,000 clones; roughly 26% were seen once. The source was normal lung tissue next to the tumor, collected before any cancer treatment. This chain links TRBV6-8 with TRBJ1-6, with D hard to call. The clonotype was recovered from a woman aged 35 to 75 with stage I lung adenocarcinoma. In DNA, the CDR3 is TGTGCCAGCAGAGACGGTCCTAGCTCCTATAATTCACCCCTCCACTTT. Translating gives CASRDGPSSYNSPLHF.